The clone carrying this T cell receptor (beta chain) was counted many times. The antigen is unknown. Researchers tagged individual cDNA molecules with unique molecular identifiers. MiXCR was run by TCRdb on the 5' RACE reads, yielding one entry per CDR3 protein. The sample lists 20,000 to 30,000 distinct CDR3 sequences; 3.5% to 4.5% were seen once. The sample originates from a study of early T cells in non-severe SARS-CoV-2 infection. Across the whole study: It was bulk RNA from unsorted whole blood that was sequenced, and the chains were unpaired. The study's findings and limits: Comparison of clonotypes with VDJdb favored anti-spike CD8 responses while missing private and CD4 specificities.

The V gene lost 0 bases and the J gene lost 0 bases, with 15 bases spanning the gap. The CDR3 covers 16 residues. Germline V lookup: CDR1 DFQATT, CDR2 SNEGSKA (reference sequence). The gene calls are TRBV20-1 and TRBJ2-7, with a weak D call TRBD2 (6 bases). The sequence came from an adult who was a healthcare worker with PCR-confirmed SARS-CoV-2 infection or an uninfected control (not recorded which). The sample taken for sequencing was whole blood. As DNA, the CDR3 is TGCAGTGCTAGAGATCGTGGTAGCGGCAGCTCCTACGAGCAGTACTTC. Translation: CSARDRGSGSSYEQYF.